These T cell receptor beta chains were read from a single sample in a study of T cells in localized non-small cell lung cancer. The data were produced by immunoSEQ multiplex PCR, yet TCRdb's version contains in-frame clones alone and is incomplete. Counted here are fewer than 90,000 clones, 60% to 85% occurring once; the ten biggest clones make up 15% to 20%. This material consisted of PBMCs, taken before any cancer treatment. The receptors were sampled from a man aged 35 to 69 with stage II squamous cell lung carcinoma. The CDR3 runs from the conserved cysteine through the conserved F or W. Fields, in order: D gene, V gene, clone size, J gene, CDR3 DNA, CDR3 protein. The D gene is left open where the match is weak. Only some rows state a clone size, as once, few, many or a class for expanded clones.

D gene: -
V gene: TRBV5-1
clone size: -
J gene: TRBJ2-1
CDR3 DNA: TGCGCCAGCAGCTTGGTAGGGGACTCCTACAATGAGCAGTTCTTC
CDR3 protein: CASSLVGDSYNEQFF

D gene: -
V gene: TRBV5-1
clone size: -
J gene: TRBJ1-1
CDR3 DNA: TGCGCCAGCAGCCGTGCGACAGGTCAGTACACTGAAGCTTTCTTT
CDR3 protein: CASSRATGQYTEAFF

D gene: -
V gene: TRBV5-8
clone size: once
J gene: TRBJ1-4
CDR3 DNA: TGTGCCAGCAGCAGAGGACACTTTGCAACTAATGAAAAACTGTTTTTT
CDR3 protein: CASSRGHFATNEKLFF

D gene: TRBD1
V gene: TRBV6-5
clone size: -
J gene: TRBJ2-7
CDR3 DNA: TGTGCCAGCAGTTATGGCAGGGGGTACGAGCAGTACTTC
CDR3 protein: CASSYGRGYEQYF

D gene: -
V gene: TRBV27
clone size: -
J gene: TRBJ1-2
CDR3 DNA: TGTGCCAGCAGTCCGCAGGGCTTCAACTATGGCTACACCTTC
CDR3 protein: CASSPQGFNYGYTF

D gene: -
V gene: TRBV6-5
clone size: -
J gene: TRBJ2-7
CDR3 DNA: TGTGCCAGCAGTTACTCCAGGGGCGCCTACGAGCAGTACTTC
CDR3 protein: CASSYSRGAYEQYF

D gene: TRBD1
V gene: TRBV11-1
clone size: -
J gene: TRBJ2-3
CDR3 DNA: TGTGCCAGCAGCTTATTGGGACAGGGAGGAGATACGCAGTATTTT
CDR3 protein: CASSLLGQGGDTQYF

D gene: TRBD2
V gene: TRBV2
clone size: -
J gene: TRBJ2-3
CDR3 DNA: TGTGCCAGCAGTGTACCGGGACTAGCTCCAGATACGCAGTATTTT
CDR3 protein: CASSVPGLAPDTQYF

D gene: -
V gene: TRBV29-1
clone size: once
J gene: TRBJ2-1
CDR3 DNA: TGCAGCGTTGTACCCGCGGTAGGTGAGCAGTTCTTC
CDR3 protein: CSVVPAVGEQFF

D gene: -
V gene: TRBV5-5
clone size: once
J gene: TRBJ2-7
CDR3 DNA: TGTGCCAGCAGCTCCGGGACCCCCAGGCGCGAGCAGTACTTC
CDR3 protein: CASSSGTPRREQYF

D gene: TRBD1
V gene: TRBV5-6
clone size: once
J gene: TRBJ2-1
CDR3 DNA: TGTGCCAGCAGCTCTCGACAGGGGGCCAGGCTAGCGGAGCAGTTCTTC
CDR3 protein: CASSSRQGARLAEQFF

D gene: -
V gene: TRBV7-2
clone size: -
J gene: TRBJ1-3
CDR3 DNA: TGTGCCAGCAGCCCGGAACCGGGCCCTGGAAACACCATATATTTT
CDR3 protein: CASSPEPGPGNTIYF

D gene: TRBD1
V gene: TRBV6-5
clone size: -
J gene: TRBJ2-7
CDR3 DNA: TGTGCCAGCGGACAGGGACCCTACGAGCAGTACTTC
CDR3 protein: CASGQGPYEQYF

D gene: -
V gene: TRBV7-3
clone size: -
J gene: TRBJ2-3
CDR3 DNA: TGTGCCAGCAGCCCTACTCCAGGGAGAAGGACAGATACGCAGTATTTT
CDR3 protein: CASSPTPGRRTDTQYF

D gene: -
V gene: TRBV19
clone size: -
J gene: TRBJ1-1
CDR3 DNA: TGTGCCAGTAGGAATACCTTTGACAGGCGGACCACTGAAGCTTTCTTT
CDR3 protein: CASRNTFDRRTTEAFF

D gene: -
V gene: TRBV7-9
clone size: -
J gene: TRBJ1-2
CDR3 DNA: TGTGCCGGCAGCTTAGCCAGGACACATGCCTCTCACACCTTC
CDR3 protein: CAGSLARTHASHTF

D gene: -
V gene: TRBV28
clone size: -
J gene: TRBJ2-7
CDR3 DNA: TGTGCCAGCAGTGCCGCCACAGGGAAAGTCTACGAGCAGTACTTC
CDR3 protein: CASSAATGKVYEQYF

D gene: -
V gene: TRBV28
clone size: -
J gene: TRBJ2-7
CDR3 DNA: TGTGCCAGCAGCCGGACGGGGTGGCCCTACGAGCAGTACTTC
CDR3 protein: CASSRTGWPYEQYF

D gene: -
V gene: TRBV9
clone size: few
J gene: TRBJ1-2
CDR3 DNA: TGTGCCAGCAGCGTAGATCCCCGAGACTATGGCTACACCTTC
CDR3 protein: CASSVDPRDYGYTF

D gene: -
V gene: TRBV10-3
clone size: few
J gene: TRBJ2-2
CDR3 DNA: TGTGCCATCAGAGTCCAGAACACCGGGGAGCTGTTTTTT
CDR3 protein: CAIRVQNTGELFF

D gene: -
V gene: TRBV23-1
clone size: -
J gene: TRBJ1-1
CDR3 DNA: TGCGCCAGCAGTCAAGGTCGGATTGAAGCTTTCTTT
CDR3 protein: CASSQGRIEAFF

D gene: -
V gene: TRBV18
clone size: -
J gene: TRBJ2-2
CDR3 DNA: TGTGCCAGCTCACCAACGGACACCGGGGAGCTGTTTTTT
CDR3 protein: CASSPTDTGELFF

D gene: TRBD1
V gene: TRBV5-5
clone size: few
J gene: TRBJ1-2
CDR3 DNA: TGTGCCAGCAGCCCACTACAGGGGGCGTATAGCTATGGCTACACCTTC
CDR3 protein: CASSPLQGAYSYGYTF

D gene: -
V gene: TRBV19
clone size: -
J gene: TRBJ1-1
CDR3 DNA: TGTGCCAGTAGTCTGCAGCGGAACACTGAAGCTTTCTTT
CDR3 protein: CASSLQRNTEAFF

D gene: -
V gene: TRBV5-6
clone size: -
J gene: TRBJ1-2
CDR3 DNA: TGTGCCAGCAGCTTGAGAGGGAACAATGGCTACACCTTC
CDR3 protein: CASSLRGNNGYTF

D gene: -
V gene: TRBV2
clone size: -
J gene: TRBJ2-1
CDR3 DNA: TGTGCCACCGGGTCGGGACGGGCTGAGCAGTTCTTC
CDR3 protein: CATGSGRAEQFF

D gene: -
V gene: TRBV5-4
clone size: -
J gene: TRBJ2-7
CDR3 DNA: TGTGCCAGCAGCTTGGTTGGCAGGGACTACGAGCAGTACTTC
CDR3 protein: CASSLVGRDYEQYF

D gene: -
V gene: TRBV2
clone size: -
J gene: TRBJ1-1
CDR3 DNA: TGTGCCAGCAGTTACAGGGTGGGGATAACTGAAGCTTTCTTT
CDR3 protein: CASSYRVGITEAFF

D gene: -
V gene: TRBV7-9
clone size: -
J gene: TRBJ2-7
CDR3 DNA: TGTGCCAGCAGCTTAACAGGAAACTACGAGCAGTACTTC
CDR3 protein: CASSLTGNYEQYF

D gene: TRBD1
V gene: TRBV7-9
clone size: -
J gene: TRBJ1-5
CDR3 DNA: TGTGCCAGCAGCCGGGACAGGGAGAACCAGCCCCAGCATTTT
CDR3 protein: CASSRDRENQPQHF

D gene: -
V gene: TRBV18
clone size: -
J gene: TRBJ2-3
CDR3 DNA: TGTGCCAGCTCACCCGACCAAGATACGCAGTATTTT
CDR3 protein: CASSPDQDTQYF

D gene: TRBD2
V gene: TRBV29-1
clone size: -
J gene: TRBJ2-1
CDR3 DNA: TGCAGCGTTGAAGAGCTACTAGCGGGGGCGTACAATGAGCAGTTCTTC
CDR3 protein: CSVEELLAGAYNEQFF

D gene: TRBD2
V gene: TRBV4-2
clone size: once
J gene: TRBJ2-3
CDR3 DNA: TGTGCCAGCAGCCAACCCGGGACTAGCGGGGGGGCAAGCGATACGCAGTATTTT
CDR3 protein: CASSQPGTSGGASDTQYF

D gene: TRBD2
V gene: TRBV2
clone size: -
J gene: TRBJ2-6
CDR3 DNA: TGTGCCAGCAGAAAGAGGGGAGGGGTATTGAGCTCTGGGGCCAACGTCCTGACTTTC
CDR3 protein: CASRKRGGVLSSGANVLTF

D gene: -
V gene: TRBV2
clone size: -
J gene: TRBJ1-1
CDR3 DNA: TGTGCCAGCACCAGGATAAAGGGGTGGATCACTGAAGCTTTCTTT
CDR3 protein: CASTRIKGWITEAFF

D gene: -
V gene: TRBV21-1
clone size: -
J gene: TRBJ2-7
CDR3 DNA: TGTGCCAGATCGTGCCGGACAGGGTGCCCCTACGAGCAGTACTTC
CDR3 protein: CARSCRTGCPYEQYF

D gene: TRBD2
V gene: TRBV11-3
clone size: -
J gene: TRBJ2-1
CDR3 DNA: TGTGCCAGCAGCCTAGGACTAGCGGGGTCCGGTGAGCAGTTCTTC
CDR3 protein: CASSLGLAGSGEQFF

D gene: TRBD1
V gene: TRBV2
clone size: -
J gene: TRBJ2-4
CDR3 DNA: TGTGCCCTCTCCCCAGGGGGTTTTCTAGCCAAAAACATTCAGTACTTC
CDR3 protein: CALSPGGFLAKNIQYF

D gene: TRBD2
V gene: TRBV19
clone size: few
J gene: TRBJ2-5
CDR3 DNA: TGTGCCAGTAGTACCCCGACTAGCGGGAGGGTGACCCAGTACTTC
CDR3 protein: CASSTPTSGRVTQYF

D gene: -
V gene: TRBV19
clone size: -
J gene: TRBJ2-1
CDR3 DNA: TGTGCCAGTAGTATAGGTGCGGGGTTGATCGATGAGCAGTTCTTC
CDR3 protein: CASSIGAGLIDEQFF

D gene: TRBD2
V gene: TRBV5-6
clone size: -
J gene: TRBJ2-1
CDR3 DNA: TGTGCCAGCAGAGCCACGGAAGCGGGAGCTCCTTATGGGGATGAGCAGTTCTTC
CDR3 protein: CASRATEAGAPYGDEQFF

D gene: -
V gene: TRBV7-9
clone size: few
J gene: TRBJ2-1
CDR3 DNA: TGTGCCAGCAGCTTAGAGGAGGGGGGGCCCTACAATGAGCAGTTCTTC
CDR3 protein: CASSLEEGGPYNEQFF

D gene: TRBD2
V gene: TRBV6-5
clone size: -
J gene: TRBJ2-2
CDR3 DNA: TGTGCCAGCAGTTACGCGGGGGGAGTAAACACCGGGGAGCTGTTTTTT
CDR3 protein: CASSYAGGVNTGELFF

D gene: -
V gene: TRBV6-1
clone size: once
J gene: TRBJ1-3
CDR3 DNA: TGTGCCAGCAGTGTGGGGGATCCCTCTGGAAACACCATATATTTT
CDR3 protein: CASSVGDPSGNTIYF

D gene: -
V gene: TRBV19
clone size: -
J gene: TRBJ1-5
CDR3 DNA: TGTGCCAGTACATTTTTGGCAGGGGAGACCTCAGGGACCCAGCATTTT
CDR3 protein: CASTFLAGETSGTQHF

D gene: TRBD2
V gene: TRBV29-1
clone size: -
J gene: TRBJ2-1
CDR3 DNA: TGCAGCGTTGTAGCAGGGGCGGTCATCGGGGGGGCTGCAGATGGTGAGCAGTTCTTC
CDR3 protein: CSVVAGAVIGGAADGEQFF

D gene: -
V gene: TRBV6-1
clone size: -
J gene: TRBJ2-7
CDR3 DNA: TGTGCCAGCATGAGGGGCGGCCACGAGCAGTACTTC
CDR3 protein: CASMRGGHEQYF

D gene: TRBD1
V gene: TRBV5-4
clone size: few
J gene: TRBJ1-3
CDR3 DNA: TGTGCCAGCAGCCGACAGGGGAGCTCTGGAAACACCATATATTTT
CDR3 protein: CASSRQGSSGNTIYF

D gene: TRBD2
V gene: TRBV2
clone size: -
J gene: TRBJ2-1
CDR3 DNA: TGTGCCAGCATCTCAAACGGGGGGAATGAGCAGTTCTTC
CDR3 protein: CASISNGGNEQFF

D gene: -
V gene: TRBV7-2
clone size: -
J gene: TRBJ1-6
CDR3 DNA: TGTGCCAGCAGCTTAGTCCCGACGAACTTGGGTTCACCCCTCCACTTT
CDR3 protein: CASSLVPTNLGSPLHF

D gene: TRBD2
V gene: TRBV4-2
clone size: -
J gene: TRBJ2-5
CDR3 DNA: TGTGCCAGCAGCCTTCCAGGGGGGACTAGCGGGGGAACCCAAGAGACCCAGTACTTC
CDR3 protein: CASSLPGGTSGGTQETQYF

D gene: TRBD1
V gene: TRBV7-7
clone size: -
J gene: TRBJ2-7
CDR3 DNA: TGTGCTAGCAGCTCGGGACAGGGTTTGGAGCAGTACTTC
CDR3 protein: CASSSGQGLEQYF

D gene: -
V gene: TRBV2
clone size: -
J gene: TRBJ2-1
CDR3 DNA: TGTGCCAGCAATCCCCAGGGTAAAGGTGGGGATGAGCAGTTCTTC
CDR3 protein: CASNPQGKGGDEQFF

D gene: TRBD1
V gene: TRBV27
clone size: few
J gene: TRBJ2-2
CDR3 DNA: TGTGCCAGCAGTTCGGGACAGGGGGCGTTTGGCACCGGGGAGCTGTTTTTT
CDR3 protein: CASSSGQGAFGTGELFF

D gene: TRBD1
V gene: TRBV4-2
clone size: -
J gene: TRBJ1-4
CDR3 DNA: TGTGCCAGCAGCCGGGAACAGGGGGCTAATGAAAAACTGTTTTTT
CDR3 protein: CASSREQGANEKLFF

D gene: -
V gene: TRBV11-2
clone size: -
J gene: TRBJ2-2
CDR3 DNA: TGTGCCAGCAGCGCGATAAAGGCGGATCGCACCGGGGAGCTGTTTTTT
CDR3 protein: CASSAIKADRTGELFF

D gene: -
V gene: TRBV7-2
clone size: -
J gene: TRBJ2-7
CDR3 DNA: TGTGCCAGCAGCTTAGGATTCGGGCAGGCCTACGAGCAGTACTTC
CDR3 protein: CASSLGFGQAYEQYF